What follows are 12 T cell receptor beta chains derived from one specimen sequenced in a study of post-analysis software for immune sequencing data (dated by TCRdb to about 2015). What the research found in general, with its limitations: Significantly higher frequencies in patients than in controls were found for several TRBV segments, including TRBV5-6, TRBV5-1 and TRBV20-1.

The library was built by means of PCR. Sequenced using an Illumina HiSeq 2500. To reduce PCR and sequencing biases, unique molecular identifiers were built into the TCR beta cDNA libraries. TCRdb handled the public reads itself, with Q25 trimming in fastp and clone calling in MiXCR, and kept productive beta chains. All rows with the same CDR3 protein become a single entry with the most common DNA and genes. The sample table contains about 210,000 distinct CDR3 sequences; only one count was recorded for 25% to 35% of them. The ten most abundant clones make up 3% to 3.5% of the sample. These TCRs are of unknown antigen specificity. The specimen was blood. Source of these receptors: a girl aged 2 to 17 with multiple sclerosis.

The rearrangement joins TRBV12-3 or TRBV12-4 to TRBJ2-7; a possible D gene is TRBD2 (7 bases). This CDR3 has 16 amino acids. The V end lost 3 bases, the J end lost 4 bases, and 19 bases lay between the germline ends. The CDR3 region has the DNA TGTGCCAGCAGTTTGGGAGGGGTGGGGGGCCTATACGAGCAGTACTTC. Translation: CASSLGGVGGLYEQYF.

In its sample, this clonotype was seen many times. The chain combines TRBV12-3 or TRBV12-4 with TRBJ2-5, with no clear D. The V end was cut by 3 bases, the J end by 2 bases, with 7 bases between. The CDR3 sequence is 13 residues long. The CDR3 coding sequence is TGTGCCAGCAGTTTTTACAGACAAGAGACCCAGTACTTC. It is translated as CASSFYRQETQYF.

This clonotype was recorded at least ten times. The CDR3 spells CASSYSPGASYEQYF. The CDR3 nucleotides are TGTGCCAGCAGTTACTCTCCGGGGGCCTCCTACGAGCAGTACTTC. This chain links TRBV6-5 with TRBJ2-7, with D possibly called TRBD1 or TRBD2 (6 bases each). From germline, CDR1 is MNHEY and CDR2 SVGAGI. This CDR3 comprises 15 residues. V was shortened by 0 bases and J by 0 bases, with 9 bases between the two germline ends.

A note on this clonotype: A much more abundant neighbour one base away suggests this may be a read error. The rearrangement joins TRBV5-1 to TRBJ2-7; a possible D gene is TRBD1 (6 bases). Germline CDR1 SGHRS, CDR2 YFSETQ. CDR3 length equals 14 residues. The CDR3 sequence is CASGLRQGFYEQYF. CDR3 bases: TGCGCCAGCGGCTTGAGGCAGGGGTTTTACGAGCAGTACTTC.

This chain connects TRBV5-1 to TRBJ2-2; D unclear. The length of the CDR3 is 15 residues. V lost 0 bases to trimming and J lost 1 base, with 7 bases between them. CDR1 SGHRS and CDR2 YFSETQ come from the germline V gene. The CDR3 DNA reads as TGCGCCAGCAGCTTGGTCCTCGGGAACACCGGGGAGCTGTTTTTT. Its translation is CASSLVLGNTGELFF.

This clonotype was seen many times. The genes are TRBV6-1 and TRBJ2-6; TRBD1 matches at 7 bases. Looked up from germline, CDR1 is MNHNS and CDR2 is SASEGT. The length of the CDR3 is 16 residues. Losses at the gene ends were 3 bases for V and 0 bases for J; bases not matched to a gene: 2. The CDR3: CASSEGTVSGANVLTF. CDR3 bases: TGTGCCAGCAGTGAGGGGACAGTCTCTGGGGCCAACGTCCTGACTTTC.

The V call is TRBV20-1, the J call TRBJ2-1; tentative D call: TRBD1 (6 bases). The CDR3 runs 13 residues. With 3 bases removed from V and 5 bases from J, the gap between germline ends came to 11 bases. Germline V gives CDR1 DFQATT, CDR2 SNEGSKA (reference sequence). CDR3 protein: CSARADSNNEQFF. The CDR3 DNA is TGCAGTGCTAGGGCGGACAGCAACAATGAGCAGTTCTTC.

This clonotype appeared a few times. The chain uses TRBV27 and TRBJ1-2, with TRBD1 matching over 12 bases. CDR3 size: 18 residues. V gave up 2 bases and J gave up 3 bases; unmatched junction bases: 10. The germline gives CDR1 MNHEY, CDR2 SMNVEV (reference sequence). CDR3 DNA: TGTGCCAGCAGTTTACGGCGGGGACAGGGGGCGCTTGACTATGGCTACACCTTC. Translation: CASSLRRGQGALDYGYTF.

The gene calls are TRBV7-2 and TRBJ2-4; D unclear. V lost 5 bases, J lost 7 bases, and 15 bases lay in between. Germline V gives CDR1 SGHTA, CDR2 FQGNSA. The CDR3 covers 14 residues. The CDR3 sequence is CASSPRAVWNIQYF. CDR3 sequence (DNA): TGTGCCAGCAGCCCCCGGGCCGTATGGAACATTCAGTACTTC.

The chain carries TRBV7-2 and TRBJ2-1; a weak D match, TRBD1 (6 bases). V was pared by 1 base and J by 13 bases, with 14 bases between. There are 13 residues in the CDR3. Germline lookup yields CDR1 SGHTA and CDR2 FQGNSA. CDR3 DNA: TGTGCCAGCAGCTTAGGACAGGAAGAGGCCCAGTTCTTC. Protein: CASSLGQEEAQFF.

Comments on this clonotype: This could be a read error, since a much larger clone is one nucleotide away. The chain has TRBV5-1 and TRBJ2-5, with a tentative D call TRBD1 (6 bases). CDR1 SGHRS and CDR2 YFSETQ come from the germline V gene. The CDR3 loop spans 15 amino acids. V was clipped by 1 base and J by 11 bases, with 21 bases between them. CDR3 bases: TGCGCCAGCAGCTTGAGGGACATAACCTACAATGAGCAGTACTTC. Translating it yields CASSLRDITYNEQYF.

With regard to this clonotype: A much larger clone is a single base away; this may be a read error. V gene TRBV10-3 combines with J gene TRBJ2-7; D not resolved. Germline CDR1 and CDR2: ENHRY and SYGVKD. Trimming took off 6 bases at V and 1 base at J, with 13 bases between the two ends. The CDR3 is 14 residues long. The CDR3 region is CAIRELQTSYEQYF. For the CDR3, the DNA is TGTGCCATCAGGGAGCTACAGACTTCCTACGAGCAGTACTTC.